This TCR beta chain emerged from a study of cytomegalovirus exposure and HLA in healthy donors. Points from the study as a whole: In a later analysis, common viral pathogens appeared linked to several of the most significant clusters. Most CMV-associated TCR beta chains appeared HLA-restricted in a later analysis. Researchers counted approximately 160 TCR beta chains as cytomegalovirus-associated.

Both 60 Vbeta primers and 13 Jbeta primers went into the PCR. Sequenced by immunoSEQ multiplex PCR; TCRdb stores in-frame clones only, minus some. This table has roughly 150,000 clones, 60% to 75% appearing once. Comments on this clone: Its matching antigen is unknown.

The CDR3 runs 15 residues. Trimming took off 1 base at V and 1 base at J, with 10 bases between the two ends. The germline CDR1 and CDR2 sequences are MNHNS and SASEGT. The origin of this receptor is a woman in her 50s in good health and CMV-seropositive. The chain joins TRBV6-1 to TRBJ2-5; D is ambiguous. Sequenced material: PBMCs. The CDR3 protein is CASSEGFAIQETQYF. CDR3 nucleotide sequence: TGTGCCAGCAGTGAAGGTTTCGCTATCCAAGAGACCCAGTACTTC.